This TCR beta chain was sequenced during a study of CXCR3-negative and CXCR3-positive naive CD8 T cells. Study-level results: Memory cells diverged, while naive CXCR3-positive and CXCR3-negative cells had similar TRBV-TRBJ usage. Compared with CXCR3-negative naive cells, CXCR3-positive naive cells showed more hydrophobic TRB CDR3s.

To note about this clonotype: Its antigen is unknown.

This CDR3 spans 14 amino acids. Per the germline V gene, CDR1 is SGHRS and CDR2 is YFSETQ. The libraries of TRB cDNA were prepared using 5' RACE with UMI labels. No DNA is given; TCRdb re-called the 5' RACE reads and lists each CDR3 protein once. Its clone listing holds some 53,000 distinct CDR3 sequences. The TCR originated in a human donor in good health. Some clones in this sample may be carry-over from other donors' samples. The sample consisted of naive CXCR3+ CD8+ T cells from blood. Subset in this sample: CD45RO-CCR7+CD27+CD95- naive CD8+ T cells expressing CXCR3 (TNR3+). The rearrangement uses TRBV5-1 and TRBJ2-5; TCRdb picks TRBD1, but there is no DNA to check that call. The CDR3 loop reads CASSSGQGIETQYF.